Listed below are T cell receptor beta chains from one sample, sequenced in a study of blood T cell repertoires in COVID-19. Using immunoSEQ multiplex PCR, the repertoire was profiled, and TCRdb retains in-frame clones only, with some absent. The profile shows 100,000 to 120,000 clones, approximately 67% of them singletons. Sequencing input: peripheral blood. Receptor source: a woman aged 55-75 years with acute or convalescent COVID-19. The CDR3 runs from the conserved cysteine through the conserved F or W. The D gene is left open where the match is weak. Clone size is stated in some rows and not others, as once, few, many or a class when expanded.

d_call	v_call	j_call	clone_size	cdr3_length	cdr3_nt	cdr3_aa
TRBD1	TRBV7-9	TRBJ1-4	.	15	TGTGCCAGCAGCTTAGAGTGGACAGGGGATGAAAAACTGTTTTTT	CASSLEWTGDEKLFF
.	TRBV12-5	TRBJ1-1	.	15	TGTGCTAGTGGTTTGGTACGACAGTCGAACACTGAAGCTTTCTTT	CASGLVRQSNTEAFF
.	TRBV19	TRBJ2-1	once	17	TGTGCCAGTAGTATTTCGACAGGCCGTCGTTCCTACAATGAGCAGTTCTTC	CASSISTGRRSYNEQFF
.	TRBV3-1/TRBV3-2	TRBJ1-1	.	14	TGTGCCAGCAGCCAAGACACATCCAACACTGAAGCTTTCTTT	CASSQDTSNTEAFF
.	TRBV7-2	TRBJ2-2	.	16	TGTGCCAGCAGCTTATTTCTCTCCGCGAACACCGGGGAGCTGTTTTTT	CASSLFLSANTGELFF
.	TRBV7-3	TRBJ1-1	few	14	TGTGCCAGCAGCCACGGACACGCTAGTTCCCAAGCTTTCTTT	CASSHGHASSQAFF
TRBD1	TRBV19	TRBJ1-1	once	16	TGTGCCAGTAGCCCCTGGGACAGGGCGCCGAACACTGAAGCTTTCTTT	CASSPWDRAPNTEAFF
.	TRBV18	TRBJ2-1	.	14	TGTGCCAGCTCATGGACACGCACCTACAATGAGCAGTTCTTC	CASSWTRTYNEQFF
TRBD1	TRBV5-6	TRBJ1-5	.	15	TGTGCCAGCAGCTTGTTGACAGGGGGCGGTCAGCCCCAGCATTTT	CASSLLTGGGQPQHF
TRBD1	TRBV9	TRBJ1-5	once	17	TGTGCCAGCAGCGTAGGACAGGGGGTTTATAGCAATCAGCCCCAGCATTTT	CASSVGQGVYSNQPQHF
TRBD1	TRBV6-5	TRBJ2-2	.	16	TGTGCCAGCAGTTACTTGGGGACAGGGGACACCGGGGAGCTGTTTTTT	CASSYLGTGDTGELFF
.	TRBV5-4	TRBJ1-1	once	13	TGTGCCAGCAGCTTGGCGGGGGTTCGCGGAGCTTTCTTT	CASSLAGVRGAFF
.	TRBV29-1	TRBJ1-1	.	13	TGCAGCGTTCCCCAGAATTCGAACACTGAAGCTTTCTTT	CSVPQNSNTEAFF
.	TRBV4-1	TRBJ1-5	.	14	TGCGCCAGCAGCCAAGTCGCCGGGGATCAGCCCCAGCATTTT	CASSQVAGDQPQHF